These 25 T cell receptor beta chains came from one sample sequenced in a study of identical twins. TCRdb reprocessed the 5' RACE reads with MiXCR, giving one entry per CDR3 protein. Of hundreds of thousands of distinct CDR3 sequences listed, 8.5% to 9.5% are singletons. The same sample was also studied in work on yellow fever vaccine responses in identical twins.

The sample consisted of PBMCs. The source is a young woman in good health.

V usage is TRBV11-2 and J usage is TRBJ2-5; D perhaps matches TRBD1 (5 bases). CDR3 length: 16 residues. Per the germline V gene, CDR1 is SGHAT and CDR2 is FQNNGV. V was pared by 4 bases and J by 1 base, with 16 bases between. CDR3 sequence (DNA): TGTGCCAGCAGCTCCCCTATAGACAGCTTCCAAGAGACCCAGTACTTC. Translation: CASSSPIDSFQETQYF.

This clonotype turned up a few times. J is TRBJ2-1 and V is TRBV4-3; no clear D. V lost 0 bases to trimming and J lost 5 bases, with 11 bases between them. The CDR3 runs 15 residues. Germline CDR1 is LGHNA and CDR2 is YSLEER. CDR3 DNA sequence: TGCGCCAGCAGCCAAGATCCCGCGGTTCACAATGAGCAGTTCTTC. It encodes CASSQDPAVHNEQFF.

This clonotype was counted many times. The genes are TRBV2 and TRBJ2-4; TRBD2 might be the D (5 bases). CDR3 length: 13 residues. From germline, CDR1 is SNHLY and CDR2 FYNNEI. V was shortened by 1 base and J by 6 bases, with 7 bases between the two germline ends. In DNA, the CDR3 is TGTGCCAGCAGTGAAGGTCGGGGAAACATTCAGTACTTC. Translated, it gives CASSEGRGNIQYF.

The chain recombines TRBV29-1 with TRBJ2-6, with a possible D match to TRBD1 (5 bases). The CDR3 is made up of 17 amino acids. V lost 2 bases to trimming and J lost 1 base, with 15 bases between them. CDR1 is SQVTM and CDR2 is ANQGSEA in the germline V gene. The CDR3 region is CSVEISETVSGANVLTF. DNA of the CDR3: TGCAGCGTTGAAATCTCTGAGACAGTTTCTGGGGCCAACGTCCTGACTTTC.

The sample holds a few counts of this clonotype. The DNA for the CDR3 is TGTGCCACCAAGGGAAGAATTAACACCGGGGAGCTGTTTTTT. Protein product: CATKGRINTGELFF. This chain links TRBV15 with TRBJ2-2; D call uncertain. Germline V lookup: CDR1 LNHNV, CDR2 YYDKDF (reference sequence). CDR3 length equals 14 residues. Between the trimmed V and J ends, which lost 7 bases and 2 bases, there was a span of 11 bases.

V is TRBV24-1 and J is TRBJ2-5; 12 bases fit TRBD2. The CDR3 spans 16 residues. Germline V lookup: CDR1 KGHDR, CDR2 SFDVKD. With V trimmed by 3 bases and J by 4 bases, 5 bases remained unmatched. CDR3 amino acids: CATSDASGGAGETQYF. CDR3 in DNA: TGTGCCACCAGTGATGCTAGCGGGGGGGCCGGAGAGACCCAGTACTTC.

The chain employs TRBV4-2 and TRBJ2-1; 12 bases line up with TRBD2. The CDR3 covers 19 residues. With V trimmed by 3 bases and J by 7 bases, 16 bases remained unmatched. Germline lookup yields CDR1 LGHNA and CDR2 YNFKEQ. For the CDR3, the DNA is TGTGCCAGCAGCCAGTTACCCCCTAGCGGGGGGGCCGGGGAGAATGAGCAGTTCTTC. Translation gives CASSQLPPSGGAGENEQFF.

The CDR3 here is CASSFFLSREQYF. CDR3 nucleotides: TGTGCCAGCAGTTTTTTCCTTTCGCGGGAGCAGTACTTC. This chain links TRBV12-3 or TRBV12-4 with TRBJ2-7, with no clear D. Trimming shortened V by 3 bases and J by 7 bases, and 13 bases separated the two germline ends. The CDR3 extends over 13 amino acids.

In its sample, this clonotype was seen many times. This chain connects TRBV12-3 or TRBV12-4 to TRBJ1-5, with 7 bases fitting TRBD1. V lost 6 bases to trimming and J lost 7 bases; unmatched junction nucleotides: 6. The length of the CDR3 is 13 residues. The chain's CDR3 is CASRTTGNQPQHF. DNA of the CDR3: TGTGCCAGCAGGACGACAGGGAACCAGCCCCAGCATTTT.

J is TRBJ2-2 and V is TRBV21-1; no DNA check was done on the table's D call, TRBD1. TRBV21-1 is a pseudogene locus. CDR3 length equals 20 residues. CDR3 nucleotides: TGTGCCAGCAGCAAAGAGAGGACAGGGAACAACGAGGAGCCATACGGGGAGCTGTTTTTT. Translating gives CASSKERTGNNEEPYGELFF.

Many counts were recorded for this clonotype. The rearrangement links TRBV12-3 or TRBV12-4 to TRBJ1-2; 9 positions agree with TRBD1. The CDR3 is 15 amino acids. The V and J ends lost 6 bases and 6 bases, in that order; junction bases with no gene match: 11. For the CDR3, the DNA is TGTGCCAGCAGCAAAATCACAGGGGGCAGCGATGGCTACACCTTC. It is translated as CASSKITGGSDGYTF.

The CDR3 nucleotides read TGTGCCAGCAGTTATACAGGGAGGGGTCAGCCCCAGCATTTT. Amino acid sequence: CASSYTGRGQPQHF. The chain joins TRBV12-3 or TRBV12-4 to TRBJ1-5, with D possibly matching TRBD1 (6 bases). V was cut by 4 bases and J by 6 bases, with 13 bases left in between. This CDR3 is built from 14 residues.

This clonotype came up many times. DNA for the CDR3: TGTGCCAGCAGGGGGCCTAGAGAAGTTGGGAATGAGCAGTTCTTC. Its protein is CASRGPREVGNEQFF. This chain connects TRBV7-9 to TRBJ2-1; D may be TRBD1 (5 bases). V was shortened by 6 bases and J by 7 bases, with 19 bases between the two germline ends. Germline CDR1 is SEHNR and CDR2 is FQNEAQ (reference sequence). The CDR3 has 15 residues.

The chain links TRBV3-1 to TRBJ2-7; possibly TRBD1 for D (5 bases). From germline, CDR1 is LGHDT and CDR2 YNNKEL (reference sequence). Trimming removed 4 bases at V and 5 bases at J, with 9 bases between. This CDR3 comprises 12 residues. The CDR3 bases are TGTGCCAGCAGCCTACAGGCTAACGAGCAGTACTTC. It encodes CASSLQANEQYF.

This clonotype has ten or more counts. The chain is built from TRBV29-1 and TRBJ2-1, with D perhaps TRBD1 (6 bases). CDR1 and CDR2 from the germline V gene are SQVTM and ANQGSEA. V was clipped by 3 bases and J by 3 bases, with 15 bases between them. The CDR3 has 15 residues. The CDR3 DNA reads TGCAGCGTTGATTATCAGGGGAAGAGCTACAATGAGCAGTTCTTC. Amino acids: CSVDYQGKSYNEQFF.

V usage is TRBV27 and J usage is TRBJ2-2; D ambiguous. V was pared by 3 bases and J by 2 bases, with 10 bases between. Germline V gene data show CDR1 as MNHEY and CDR2 as SMNVEV (reference sequence). The CDR3 consists of 15 residues. CDR3 DNA: TGTGCCAGCAGTTTGGGCGCGGTAAACACCGGGGAGCTGTTTTTT. This sequence encodes CASSLGAVNTGELFF.

This clonotype was counted between two and nine times. The chain has TRBV12-3 or TRBV12-4 and TRBJ1-5, with 7 positions matching TRBD1. The ends lost 6 bases at V and 2 bases at J; junction bases unmatched: 10. The CDR3 runs 16 residues. CDR3 in amino acids: CASSHRTGGGNQPQHF. The CDR3 DNA reads as TGTGCCAGCAGCCACCGGACAGGAGGGGGCAATCAGCCCCAGCATTTT.

The V call is TRBV10-3, the J call TRBJ2-1; 10 bases map to TRBD2. This CDR3 spans 16 amino acids. Germline V CDR1 and CDR2: ENHRY, SYGVKD. V dropped 10 bases and J dropped 6; count of bases not matched to a gene: 15. The CDR3: CATLQGPAGGINEQFF. Here the CDR3 DNA reads TGTGCCACCCTACAGGGCCCAGCGGGAGGGATCAATGAGCAGTTCTTC.

This clonotype was counted many times. The chain employs TRBV20-1 and TRBJ2-7, with 10 bases lining up with TRBD2. There are 13 residues in the CDR3. Germline CDR1 DFQATT, CDR2 SNEGSKA (reference sequence). Trimming took 7 bases from V and 2 from J; bases not matched to a gene: 5. The CDR3 reads CSGRTSGTYEQYF. The CDR3 DNA sequence: TGCAGTGGACGGACTAGCGGAACCTACGAGCAGTACTTC.

In its sample, this clonotype was seen a few times. V is TRBV15 and J is TRBJ2-7, with 7 bases lining up with TRBD1. This CDR3 has 15 amino acids. The ends lost 0 bases at V and 6 bases at J; junction bases unmatched: 8. CDR1 and CDR2 (germline): LNHNV, YYDKDF (reference sequence). The CDR3 DNA follows: TGTGCCACCAGCAGAGATTCCGTGTCAGGGGGCGAGCAGTACTTC. It specifies CATSRDSVSGGEQYF.

The chain joins TRBV7-3 to TRBJ2-3, with a possible D match to TRBD2 (5 bases). The germline V gene has CDR1 SGHTA and CDR2 FQGTGA. CDR3 length: 16 amino acids. Between the trimmed V and J ends, which lost 3 bases and 5 bases, there was a span of 18 bases. CDR3 sequence: CASSLGGLAKGDTQYF. The CDR3 nucleotides are TGTGCCAGCAGCTTGGGTGGGCTAGCTAAGGGAGATACGCAGTATTTT.

This clonotype occurred many times. V is TRBV20-1 and J is TRBJ2-7; D perhaps matches TRBD1 (6 bases). Trimming cost V 0 bases and J 0 bases, with 12 bases left between them. This CDR3 contains 15 residues. Germline V gives CDR1 DFQATT, CDR2 SNEGSKA (reference sequence). DNA for the CDR3: TGCAGTGCTAGAGAGGGGCAGGGGAGCTCCTACGAGCAGTACTTC. Protein sequence: CSAREGQGSSYEQYF.

The chain links TRBV5-1 to TRBJ2-4; the match to TRBD2 covers 8 bases. Germline values: CDR1 SGHRS, CDR2 YFSETQ. This CDR3 has 15 amino acids. Trimming cost V 0 bases and J 6 bases; bases outside gene matches: 5. The CDR3 nucleotides are TGCGCCAGCAGCTTGGAATTAACTAGCGGAAACATTCAGTACTTC. It is translated as CASSLELTSGNIQYF. The variable domain in full, with the rest retrieved from reference TRBV5-1 and TRBJ2-4, is KAGVTQTPRYLIKTRGQQVTLSCSPISGHRSVSWYQQTPGQGLQFLFEYFSETQRNKGNFPGRFSGRQFSNSRSEMNVSTLELGDSALYLCASSLELTSGNIQYFGAGTRLSVL.

This clonotype was seen only a few times. V gene TRBV7-9 combines with J gene TRBJ1-2, with unresolved D. With 4 bases removed from V and 4 bases from J, the gap between germline ends came to 7 bases. CDR1 is SEHNR, CDR2 FQNEAQ, per germline (reference sequence). The CDR3 totals 12 residues. The CDR3: CASSSVFYGYTF. CDR3 nucleotides: TGTGCCAGCAGCTCGGTTTTCTATGGCTACACCTTC.

This clonotype was seen only a few times. V gene TRBV29-1 combines with J gene TRBJ2-7; possible D gene TRBD2, 7 bases. Trimming cost V 4 bases and J 6 bases, with 16 bases left between them. Germline CDR1 reads SQVTM; CDR2 reads ANQGSEA. The CDR3 spans 13 residues. CDR3 amino acids: CSVAKAGGPEQYF. The CDR3 coding sequence is TGCAGCGTTGCAAAGGCCGGGGGGCCCGAGCAGTACTTC.